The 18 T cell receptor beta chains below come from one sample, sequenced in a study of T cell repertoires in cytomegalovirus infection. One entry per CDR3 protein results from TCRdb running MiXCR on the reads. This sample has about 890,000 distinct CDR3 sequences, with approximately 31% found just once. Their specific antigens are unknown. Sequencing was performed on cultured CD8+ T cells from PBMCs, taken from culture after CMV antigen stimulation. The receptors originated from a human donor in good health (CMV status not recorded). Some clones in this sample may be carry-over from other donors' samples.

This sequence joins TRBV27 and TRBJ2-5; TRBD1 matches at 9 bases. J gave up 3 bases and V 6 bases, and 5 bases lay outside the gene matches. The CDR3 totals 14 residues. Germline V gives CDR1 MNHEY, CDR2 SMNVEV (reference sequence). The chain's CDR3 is CASRAGQGKETQYF. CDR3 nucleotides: TGTGCCAGCAGAGCGGGACAGGGTAAAGAGACCCAGTACTTC.

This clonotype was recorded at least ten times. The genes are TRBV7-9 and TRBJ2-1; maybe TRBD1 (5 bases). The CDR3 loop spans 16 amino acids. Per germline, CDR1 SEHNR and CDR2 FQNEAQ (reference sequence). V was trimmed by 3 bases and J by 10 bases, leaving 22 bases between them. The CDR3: CASSLMGRVKPLEQFF. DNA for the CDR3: TGTGCCAGCAGCTTGATGGGCAGGGTCAAGCCCTTGGAGCAGTTCTTC. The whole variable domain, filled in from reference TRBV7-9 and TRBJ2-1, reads DTGVSQNPRHKITKRGQNVTFRCDPISEHNRLYWYRQTLGQGPEFLTYFQNEAQLEKSRLLSDRFSAERPKGSFSTLEIQRTEQGDSAMYLCASSLMGRVKPLEQFFGPGTRLTVL.

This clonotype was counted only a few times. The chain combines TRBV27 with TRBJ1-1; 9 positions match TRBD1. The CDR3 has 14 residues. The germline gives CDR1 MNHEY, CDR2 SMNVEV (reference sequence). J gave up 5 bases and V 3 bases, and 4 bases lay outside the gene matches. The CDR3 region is CASSFGTGWTEAFF. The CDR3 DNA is TGTGCCAGCAGTTTTGGGACAGGGTGGACTGAAGCTTTCTTT.

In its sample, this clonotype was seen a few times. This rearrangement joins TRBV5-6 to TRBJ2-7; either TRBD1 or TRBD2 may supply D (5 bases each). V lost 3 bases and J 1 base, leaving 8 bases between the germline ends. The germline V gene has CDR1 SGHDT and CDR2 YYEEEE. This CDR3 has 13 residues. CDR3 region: CASSSGRSYEQYV. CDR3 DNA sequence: TGTGCCAGCAGCTCAGGGAGATCCTACGAGCAGTACGTC.

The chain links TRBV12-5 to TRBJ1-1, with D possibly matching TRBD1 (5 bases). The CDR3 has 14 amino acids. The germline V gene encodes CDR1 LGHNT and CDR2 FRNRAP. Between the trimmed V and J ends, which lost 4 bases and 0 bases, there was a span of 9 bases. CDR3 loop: CASGWGTVNTEAFF. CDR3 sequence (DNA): TGTGCTAGTGGTTGGGGGACGGTGAACACTGAAGCTTTCTTT.

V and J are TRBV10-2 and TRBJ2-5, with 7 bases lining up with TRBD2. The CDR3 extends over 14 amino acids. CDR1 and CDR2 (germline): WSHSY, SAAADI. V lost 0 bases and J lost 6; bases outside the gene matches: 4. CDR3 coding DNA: TGCGCCAGCAGTGAGTCGAGAGCGGGGAAGACCCAGTACTTC. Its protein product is CASSESRAGKTQYF.

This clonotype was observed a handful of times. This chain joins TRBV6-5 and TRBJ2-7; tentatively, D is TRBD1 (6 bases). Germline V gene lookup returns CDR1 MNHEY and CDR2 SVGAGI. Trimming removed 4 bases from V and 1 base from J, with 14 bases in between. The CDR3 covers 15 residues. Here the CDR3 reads CASSSKTGRSYEQYV. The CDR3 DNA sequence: TGTGCCAGCAGTTCGAAGACAGGTCGTTCCTACGAGCAGTACGTC.

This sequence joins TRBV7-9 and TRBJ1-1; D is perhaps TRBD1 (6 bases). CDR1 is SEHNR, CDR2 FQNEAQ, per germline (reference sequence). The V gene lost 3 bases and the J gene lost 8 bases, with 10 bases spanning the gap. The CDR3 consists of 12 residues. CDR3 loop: CASSLGQDEAFF. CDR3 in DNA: TGTGCCAGCAGCTTGGGACAAGACGAAGCTTTCTTT.

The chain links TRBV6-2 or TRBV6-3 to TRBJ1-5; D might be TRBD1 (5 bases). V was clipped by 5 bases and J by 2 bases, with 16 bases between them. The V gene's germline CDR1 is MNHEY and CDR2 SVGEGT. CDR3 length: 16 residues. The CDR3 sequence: CASSATQGWGNQPQHF. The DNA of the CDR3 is TGTGCCAGCAGTGCCACGCAGGGCTGGGGCAATCAGCCCCAGCATTTT.

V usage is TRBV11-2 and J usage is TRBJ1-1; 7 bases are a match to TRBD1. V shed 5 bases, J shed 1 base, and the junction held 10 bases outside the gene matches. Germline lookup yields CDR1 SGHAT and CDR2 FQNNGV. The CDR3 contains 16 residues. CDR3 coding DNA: TGTGCCAGCAGCCCCAATTTTGAGGGGGCGAACACTGAAGCTTTCTTT. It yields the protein CASSPNFEGANTEAFF.

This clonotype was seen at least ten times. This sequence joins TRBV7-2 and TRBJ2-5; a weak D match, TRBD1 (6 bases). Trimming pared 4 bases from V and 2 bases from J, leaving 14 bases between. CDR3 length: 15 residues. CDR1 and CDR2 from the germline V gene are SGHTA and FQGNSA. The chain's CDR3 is CASSSQGNRQETQYF. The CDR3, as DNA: TGTGCCAGCAGCTCACAGGGAAATAGACAAGAGACCCAGTACTTC.

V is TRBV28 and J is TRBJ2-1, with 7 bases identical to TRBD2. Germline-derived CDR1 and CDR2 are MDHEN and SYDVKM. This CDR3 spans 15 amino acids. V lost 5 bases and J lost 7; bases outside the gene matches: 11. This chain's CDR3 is CASSPGWGGGNEQFF. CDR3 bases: TGTGCCAGCAGTCCAGGGTGGGGGGGTGGAAATGAGCAGTTCTTC.

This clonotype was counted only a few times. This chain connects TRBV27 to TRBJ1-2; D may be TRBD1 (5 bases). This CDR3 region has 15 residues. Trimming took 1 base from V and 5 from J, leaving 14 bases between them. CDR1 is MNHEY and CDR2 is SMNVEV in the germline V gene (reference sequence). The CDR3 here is CASSLFAGGSYGYTF. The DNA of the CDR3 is TGTGCCAGCAGTTTATTCGCGGGGGGATCATATGGCTACACCTTC.

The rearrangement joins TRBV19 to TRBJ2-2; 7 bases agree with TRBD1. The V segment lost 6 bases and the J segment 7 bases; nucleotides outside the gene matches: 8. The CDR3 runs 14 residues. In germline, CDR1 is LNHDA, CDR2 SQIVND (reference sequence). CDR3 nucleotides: TGTGCCAGTAGCGCCACAGGGGCCCTCGGGGAGCTGTTTTTT. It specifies CASSATGALGELFF. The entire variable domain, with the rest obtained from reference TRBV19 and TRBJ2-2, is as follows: DGGITQSPKYLFRKEGQNVTLSCEQNLNHDAMYWYRQDPGQGLRLIYYSQIVNDFQKGDIAEGYSVSREKKESFPLTVTSAQKNPTAFYLCASSATGALGELFFGEGSRLTVL.

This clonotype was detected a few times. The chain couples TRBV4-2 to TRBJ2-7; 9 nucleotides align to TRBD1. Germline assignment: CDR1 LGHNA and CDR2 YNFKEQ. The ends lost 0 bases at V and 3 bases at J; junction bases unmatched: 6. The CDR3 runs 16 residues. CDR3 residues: CASSQEGTGGIYEQYV. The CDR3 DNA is TGTGCCAGCAGCCAAGAGGGTACAGGGGGCATCTACGAGCAGTACGTC.

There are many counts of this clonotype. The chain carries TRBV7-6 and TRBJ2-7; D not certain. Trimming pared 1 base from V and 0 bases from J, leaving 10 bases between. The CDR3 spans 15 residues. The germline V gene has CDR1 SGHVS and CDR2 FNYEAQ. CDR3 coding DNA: TGTGCCAGCAGCTTAGTTGTGGAACGCTCCTACGAGCAGTACTTC. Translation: CASSLVVERSYEQYF.

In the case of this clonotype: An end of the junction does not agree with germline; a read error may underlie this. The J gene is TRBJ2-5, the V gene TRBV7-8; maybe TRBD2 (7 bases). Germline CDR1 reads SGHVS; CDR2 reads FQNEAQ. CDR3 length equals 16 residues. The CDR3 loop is CASCLLGGGLGETQYF. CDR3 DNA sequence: TGTGCCAGCTGCTTATTGGGCGGGGGCTTGGGGGAGACCCAGTACTTC.

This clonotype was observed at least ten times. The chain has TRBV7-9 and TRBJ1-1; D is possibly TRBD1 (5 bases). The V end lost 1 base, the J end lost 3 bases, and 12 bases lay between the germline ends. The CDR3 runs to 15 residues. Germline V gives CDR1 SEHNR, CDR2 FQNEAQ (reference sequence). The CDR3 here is CASSLVGGGDTEAFF. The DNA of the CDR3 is TGTGCCAGCAGCTTAGTCGGCGGGGGGGACACTGAAGCTTTCTTT.